The 10 T cell receptor beta chains reported below all come from one sample, sequenced in a study of lymphopenia after photon versus proton radiotherapy. The assay was immunoSEQ multiplex PCR, and TCRdb's table has in-frame clones only and misses some. Among fewer than 25,000 clones listed, around 89% were seen once. The material sequenced was peripheral blood, taken from a patient treated with proton-based radiotherapy. These receptors all come from a man aged 80 or over with esophageal cancer.

This chain connects TRBV6-5 to TRBJ1-1, with TRBD1 matching 9 bases. The CDR3 covers 14 residues. CDR1 is MNHEY, CDR2 SVGAGI, per germline. The V and J ends lost 3 bases and 7 bases, in that order; junction bases with no gene match: 6. The CDR3 region has the DNA TGTGCCAGCAGTTATAGTGGGACAGGGAATGAAGCTTTCTTT. It codes for CASSYSGTGNEAFF.

J is TRBJ2-2 and V is TRBV2; TRBD1 is a possible D gene (6 bases). V lost 6 bases and J 0 bases, leaving 14 bases between the germline ends. The CDR3 has 16 residues. Per germline, CDR1 SNHLY and CDR2 FYNNEI. CDR3 loop: CASSLGHPSNTGELFF. As DNA, the CDR3 is TGTGCCAGCAGCCTGGGACACCCATCGAACACCGGGGAGCTGTTTTTT.

The chain carries TRBV2 and TRBJ1-1, with D unclear. The V end was cut by 2 bases, the J end by 2 bases, with 12 bases between. The CDR3 is 15 amino acids. Germline V gives CDR1 SNHLY, CDR2 FYNNEI. CDR3 sequence reads: CASSETTERNTEAFF. In DNA form, the CDR3 reads TGTGCCAGCAGTGAAACTACAGAAAGAAACACTGAAGCTTTCTTT.

The V and J genes are TRBV2 and TRBJ1-2, with 7 positions matching TRBD1. V shed 6 bases and J 8 bases; nucleotides not matched to a gene: 9. CDR1 SNHLY and CDR2 FYNNEI come from the germline V gene. This CDR3 has 13 amino acids. CDR3 loop: CASRLTGDTGYTF. In DNA form, the CDR3 reads TGTGCCAGCAGGCTAACAGGGGATACAGGCTACACCTTC. The entire variable domain, with the rest obtained from reference TRBV2 and TRBJ1-2, is as follows: EPEVTQTPSHQVTQMGQEVILRCVPISNHLYFYWYRQILGQKVEFLVSFYNNEISEKSEIFDDQFSVERPDGSNFTLKIRSTKLEDSAMYFCASRLTGDTGYTFGSGTRLTVV.

The V call is TRBV6-6, the J call TRBJ1-3; D gene unclear. In germline, CDR1 is MNHNY, CDR2 SVGAGI (reference sequence). Trimming left V 4 bases short and J 0 bases short, with 13 bases between. The CDR3 has 16 amino acids. DNA for the CDR3: TGTGCCAGCAGTTTCTCCGGTGATTCCTCTGGAAACACCATATATTTT. Amino acid sequence: CASSFSGDSSGNTIYF.

This clone appeared a single time. The rearrangement joins TRBV5-1 to TRBJ2-5; perhaps TRBD2 as D (6 bases). This CDR3 contains 14 residues. V was trimmed by 4 bases and J by 5 bases, leaving 15 bases between them. Germline V gene data show CDR1 as SGHRS and CDR2 as YFSETQ. CDR3 sequence: CASSQGGGVETQYF. In DNA form, the CDR3 reads TGCGCCAGCAGCCAGGGAGGCGGGGTTGAGACCCAGTACTTC.

The chain uses TRBV5-6 and TRBJ2-1; 10 nucleotides align to TRBD2. The CDR3 has 19 amino acids. Germline trimming cut 5 bases from V and 5 bases from J; bases unmatched to any gene: 19. Germline values: CDR1 SGHDT, CDR2 YYEEEE. This chain's CDR3 is CASRPTGTSATYANNEQFF. The DNA for the CDR3 is TGTGCCAGCAGACCAACCGGGACTAGCGCTACCTACGCAAACAATGAGCAGTTCTTC. The full variable domain, in which reference TRBV5-6 and TRBJ2-1 provide the parts outside the CDR3, is DAGVTQSPTHLIKTRGQQVTLRCSPKSGHDTVSWYQQALGQGPQFIFQYYEEEERQRGNFPDRFSGHQFPNYSSELNVNALLLGDSALYLCASRPTGTSATYANNEQFFGPGTRLTVL.

This clone was seen once. The rearrangement uses TRBV5-4 and TRBJ1-2, with D uncertain. Trimming took off 4 bases at V and 5 bases at J, with 15 bases between the two ends. CDR3 length: 14 residues. Germline CDR1 SGHNT, CDR2 YYREEE (reference sequence). The CDR3 sequence: CASSNPGDIYGYTF. CDR3 coding DNA: TGTGCCAGCAGCAACCCGGGAGATATATATGGCTACACCTTC.

The chain recombines TRBV9 with TRBJ1-2; D call uncertain. This CDR3 contains 15 residues. CDR1 is SGDLS, CDR2 YYNGEE, per germline. V was clipped by 1 base and J by 2 bases, with 12 bases between them. Here the CDR3 reads CASSVTPSSNYGYTF. The DNA of the CDR3 is TGTGCCAGCAGCGTAACCCCCAGCAGCAACTATGGCTACACCTTC.

CDR3 sequence (DNA): TGTGCCAGCAGTTACTCCCGGGACAGGGAAACATCGGCTTTCTTT. It specifies CASSYSRDRETSAFF. The chain employs TRBV6-5 and TRBJ1-1; 9 bases agree with TRBD1. The CDR3 is made up of 15 amino acids. The germline gives CDR1 MNHEY, CDR2 SVGAGI. Trimming at V came to 0 bases and at J to 11 bases, leaving 10 bases not matched to a gene.